Below are 32 T cell receptor beta chains sequenced from a single sample in a study of T cells in Graves' hyperthyroidism and ophthalmopathy. It was RNA transcripts that yielded the amplified TCR beta CDR3 regions. First-round RT-PCR targeting the TCR CDR3 was performed with the HTBI primer set. TCRdb reprocessed the multiplex PCR reads via MiXCR and lists one record per CDR3 protein. The sample carries 700,000 to 850,000 distinct CDR3 sequences, just over 35% recorded once. Material: blood. The receptors here all came from a woman between 40 and 50 years old with Graves' hyperthyroidism.

Of note for this clonotype: A read error is possible here, since a much larger clone lies one base away. V gene TRBV29-1 combines with J gene TRBJ2-7; D is perhaps TRBD1 (6 bases). The CDR3 is 11 residues long. CDR1 and CDR2 from the germline V gene are SQVTM and ANQGSEA. This CDR3 is CSVGQVDDQYF. For the CDR3, the DNA is TGCAGCGTTGGACAGGTCGACGATCAGTACTTC.

This clonotype was seen repeatedly, ten times or more. J is TRBJ1-1 and V is TRBV29-1; maybe TRBD1 (5 bases). The CDR3 extends over 13 amino acids. Germline CDR1 reads SQVTM; CDR2 reads ANQGSEA. Trimming pared 4 bases from V and 0 bases from J, leaving 9 bases between. CDR3 nucleotide sequence: TGCAGCGTTGCAGGGAAAATGAACACTGAAGCTTTCTTT. It is translated as CSVAGKMNTEAFF.

This clonotype was counted at least ten times. The V call is TRBV10-3, the J call TRBJ2-5; D is perhaps TRBD2 (5 bases). CDR3 length: 14 amino acids. V was clipped by 5 bases and J by 5 bases, with 15 bases between them. The germline gives CDR1 ENHRY, CDR2 SYGVKD. The CDR3 region is CAISPAGPWETQYF. The DNA for the CDR3 is TGTGCCATCAGTCCGGCGGGCCCTTGGGAGACCCAGTACTTC.

Note on this clonotype: Germline and junction disagree at one end, which may indicate a read error. The chain combines TRBV10-3 with TRBJ1-5; no firm D call. The CDR3 is made up of 14 amino acids. Per the germline V gene, CDR1 is ENHRY and CDR2 is SYGVKD. This chain's CDR3 is CASSSPGGDQPQHF. Written as DNA, the CDR3 is TGTGCCAGCAGTTCTCCCGGCGGGGATCAGCCCCAGCATTTT.

The sample holds a few counts of this clonotype. This chain's CDR3 is CASSPHGGEQETQYF. In DNA form, the CDR3 reads TGTGCCAGCAGCCCCCATGGGGGGGAGCAAGAGACCCAGTACTTC. The chain combines TRBV12-3 or TRBV12-4 with TRBJ2-5, with 7 positions matching TRBD2. The junction had 9 bases not matched to a gene; V was cut back by 6 bases and J by 2 bases. This CDR3 contains 15 residues.

The CDR3 DNA follows: TGTGCCAGCAGCCAAGTAGGGGGCGCGGCTGGGGCCAACGTCCTGACTTTC. Translation gives CASSQVGGAAGANVLTF. The genes are TRBV7-2 and TRBJ2-6; 7 bases match TRBD1. There are 17 residues in the CDR3. V dropped 5 bases and J dropped 2; count of bases not matched to a gene: 9. Looked up from germline, CDR1 is SGHTA and CDR2 is FQGNSA.

In its sample, this clonotype was seen many times. This rearrangement joins TRBV7-6 to TRBJ2-7; TRBD2 matches at 7 bases. The length of the CDR3 is 14 residues. Trimming took 5 bases from V and 4 from J; bases not matched to a gene: 8. Germline loops: CDR1 SGHVS, CDR2 FNYEAQ. The CDR3 nucleotides read TGTGCCAGCAGCCCCACCGGGACTACATACGAGCAGTACTTC. The encoded protein is CASSPTGTTYEQYF.

V and J are TRBV4-3 and TRBJ2-2; D is possibly TRBD1 (5 bases). Trimming shortened V by 0 bases and J by 4 bases, and 6 bases separated the two germline ends. The CDR3 is 14 residues long. The germline gives CDR1 LGHNA, CDR2 YSLEER. The CDR3 loop is CASSQDGATGELFF. As DNA, the CDR3 is TGCGCCAGCAGCCAAGATGGGGCCACCGGGGAGCTGTTTTTT.

This clonotype was picked up a small number of times. The CDR3 bases are TGCGCCAGCAGCCAGGGGAATGCGAATCAGCCCCAGCATTTT. This gives the protein CASSQGNANQPQHF. This chain links TRBV4-3 with TRBJ1-5; D gene ambiguous. This CDR3 spans 14 amino acids. The germline V and J ends were trimmed by 3 bases and 4 bases, with 10 bases remaining between them. Germline CDR1 and CDR2: LGHNA and YSLEER.

J is TRBJ2-7 and V is TRBV7-2; TRBD2 is a possible D gene (5 bases). Germline assignment: CDR1 SGHTA and CDR2 FQGNSA. V was cut by 5 bases and J by 9 bases, with 11 bases left in between. The CDR3 extends over 11 amino acids. The CDR3 sequence is CASSRAGGQYF. The CDR3 coding sequence is TGTGCCAGCAGCCGTGCTGGAGGGCAGTACTTC.

The V and J genes are TRBV7-9 and TRBJ1-1; 7 nucleotides agree with TRBD1. CDR3 size: 15 residues. V trimming: 5 bases; J trimming: 0 bases; junction bases outside the gene matches: 6. In germline, CDR1 is SEHNR, CDR2 FQNEAQ (reference sequence). This CDR3 reads CASSHRDSLNTEAFF. DNA of the CDR3: TGTGCCAGCAGCCACCGGGACAGTCTGAACACTGAAGCTTTCTTT.

The V gene is TRBV5-1, the J gene TRBJ2-2, with 10 positions matching TRBD1. Germline V gene data show CDR1 as SGHRS and CDR2 as YFSETQ. Trimming at V came to 4 bases and at J to 7 bases, leaving 4 bases not matched to a gene. This CDR3 is built from 14 residues. CDR3 in amino acids: CASSLTGGNGELFF. CDR3 bases: TGCGCCAGCAGCCTGACAGGGGGCAACGGGGAGCTGTTTTTT.

This clonotype showed up just a few times. J is TRBJ1-5 and V is TRBV19; TRBD1 might be the D (5 bases). The CDR3 runs to 14 residues. V was pared by 3 bases and J by 6 bases, with 12 bases between. The germline gives CDR1 LNHDA, CDR2 SQIVND (reference sequence). The CDR3 coding sequence is TGTGCCAGTAGTATCCGGGACTCCGGTCAGCCCCAGCATTTT. Protein sequence: CASSIRDSGQPQHF. The full variable domain, with the rest looked up from reference TRBV19 and TRBJ1-5, is DGGITQSPKYLFRKEGQNVTLSCEQNLNHDAMYWYRQDPGQGLRLIYYSQIVNDFQKGDIAEGYSVSREKKESFPLTVTSAQKNPTAFYLCASSIRDSGQPQHFGDGTRLSIL.

This clonotype was recorded many times. This sequence joins TRBV7-8 and TRBJ1-5, with D possibly being TRBD1 (5 bases). The CDR3 covers 15 residues. CDR1 and CDR2 from the germline V gene are SGHVS and FQNEAQ. Trimming pared 1 base from V and 7 bases from J, leaving 14 bases between. The CDR3 sequence: CASSLGGQGQQPQHF. DNA for the CDR3: TGTGCCAGCAGCTTAGGGGGTCAGGGTCAACAGCCCCAGCATTTT.

In this sample, this clonotype turned up many times. This sequence joins TRBV9 and TRBJ2-7; the D is unclear. The CDR3 spans 13 residues. Germline assignment: CDR1 SGDLS and CDR2 YYNGEE. Trimming took off 0 bases at V and 7 bases at J, with 11 bases between the two ends. CDR3 nucleotide sequence: TGTGCCAGCAGCGTAGGGTCCACGGGTGAGCAGTACTTC. Its translation is CASSVGSTGEQYF.

This clonotype was seen only a few times. This chain connects TRBV6-5 to TRBJ1-4; 7 bases line up with TRBD1. Per germline, CDR1 MNHEY and CDR2 SVGAGI. The CDR3 consists of 15 residues. V lost 0 bases and J lost 6; bases outside the gene matches: 4. CDR3 protein: CASSYSTGSDEKLFF. CDR3 sequence (DNA): TGTGCCAGCAGTTACTCGACAGGGTCCGATGAAAAACTGTTTTTT.

This clonotype has a single count. J is TRBJ1-1 and V is TRBV5-4; 7 nucleotides line up with TRBD1. The CDR3 runs to 17 residues. The germline gives CDR1 SGHNT, CDR2 YYREEE (reference sequence). J gave up 4 bases and V 3 bases, and 15 bases lay outside the gene matches. The CDR3, as DNA: TGTGCCAGCAGCTCCCAGACAGGGTACGGGGCGGGCACTGAAGCTTTCTTT. Its protein product is CASSSQTGYGAGTEAFF.

The chain joins TRBV7-2 to TRBJ2-7; D possibly corresponds to TRBD2 (5 bases). Per germline, CDR1 SGHTA and CDR2 FQGNSA. Trimming removed 2 bases at V and 3 bases at J, with 17 bases between. The CDR3 spans 16 residues. CDR3 nucleotide sequence: TGTGCCAGCAGCTTAATGCAATCGGGGAGTCACTACGAGCAGTACTTC. The encoded protein is CASSLMQSGSHYEQYF.

This clonotype has a count of ten or more. The rearrangement links TRBV19 to TRBJ2-5, with D possibly called TRBD1 or TRBD2 (5 bases each). Looked up from germline, CDR1 is LNHDA and CDR2 is SQIVND (reference sequence). There are 15 residues in the CDR3. V lost 3 bases and J lost 3, with 14 bases in between. CDR3 nucleotide sequence: TGTGCCAGTAGTATCCCCGGGACGGAAAAAGAGACCCAGTACTTC. This encodes CASSIPGTEKETQYF.

This clonotype appeared a single time. This rearrangement joins TRBV7-7 to TRBJ1-3; 11 nucleotides match TRBD1. The CDR3 is made up of 13 amino acids. Germline V CDR1 and CDR2: SSHAT, FNYEAQ (reference sequence). Written as DNA, the CDR3 is TGTGCTAGACTAGGGACAGGGGGGGACACCATATATTTT. This encodes CARLGTGGDTIYF.

This chain uses TRBV7-9 with TRBJ1-3, with 10 bases fitting TRBD1. The CDR3 runs to 16 residues. The V gene end was trimmed by 5 bases and the J gene end by 4 bases; junction bases not matched to a gene: 8. Germline values: CDR1 SEHNR, CDR2 FQNEAQ (reference sequence). The CDR3: CASSKRGTGEGNTIYF. In DNA form, the CDR3 reads TGTGCCAGCAGCAAAAGAGGGACAGGGGAAGGAAACACCATATATTTT.

This chain joins TRBV4-1 and TRBJ2-7, with 8 bases lining up with TRBD1. Germline CDR1 and CDR2: MGHRA and YSYEKL. There are 13 residues in the CDR3. V lost 10 bases and J lost 3; bases outside the gene matches: 8. Here the CDR3 DNA reads TGCGCCACTGGTAAAGGACAGGGCTACGAGCAGTACTTC. Its protein product is CATGKGQGYEQYF.

This CDR3 is CASSPTVLGNQPQHF. The DNA for the CDR3 is TGTGCCAGCAGCCCCACAGTGCTTGGCAATCAGCCCCAGCATTTT. The chain recombines TRBV6-5 with TRBJ1-5; no reliable D call. V lost 6 bases and J 2 bases, leaving 14 bases between the germline ends. CDR1 and CDR2 from the germline V gene are MNHEY and SVGAGI. CDR3 length: 15 residues.

This clonotype was seen a handful of times. The rearrangement uses TRBV20-1 and TRBJ1-5; 10 positions match TRBD1. The germline V gene has CDR1 DFQATT and CDR2 SNEGSKA (reference sequence). The ends lost 0 bases at V and 9 bases at J; junction bases unmatched: 5. There are 14 residues in the CDR3. The CDR3 DNA is TGCAGTGCTAGAGACGGGACAGGGGAAAGGCCCCAGCATTTT. Translation: CSARDGTGERPQHF.

V is TRBV28 and J is TRBJ2-7; D not certain. The length of the CDR3 is 13 residues. Germline CDR1 is MDHEN and CDR2 is SYDVKM. V was cut by 3 bases and J by 0 bases, with 6 bases left in between. The CDR3 DNA follows: TGTGCCAGCAGTTTTTCAGCCTCCTACGAGCAGTACTTC. Translation gives CASSFSASYEQYF.

This clonotype was seen at least ten times. The chain recombines TRBV10-3 with TRBJ1-2; D ambiguous. The V end lost 5 bases, the J end lost 6 bases, and 7 bases lay between the germline ends. The CDR3 is made up of 11 amino acids. Germline CDR1 and CDR2: ENHRY and SYGVKD. The CDR3 bases are TGTGCCATCAGTCCCCGAGATGGCTACACCTTC. Protein product: CAISPRDGYTF.

The chain couples TRBV7-8 to TRBJ2-7; D may be TRBD2 (7 bases). This CDR3 has 13 amino acids. The germline CDR1 and CDR2 sequences are SGHVS and FQNEAQ. Trimming took off 6 bases at V and 0 bases at J, with 9 bases between the two ends. The CDR3 nucleotides are TGTGCCAGCAGGCGGGGGCCCTCCTACGAGCAGTACTTC. Amino acids: CASRRGPSYEQYF.

The CDR3, as DNA: TGTGCCAGCAGTGGGGGACTAGCGGGGACCGGGGAGACCCAGTACTTC. Its protein product is CASSGGLAGTGETQYF. The gene calls are TRBV2 and TRBJ2-5; 13 positions agree with TRBD2. The V gene's germline CDR1 is SNHLY and CDR2 FYNNEI. Losses at the gene ends were 4 bases for V and 5 bases for J; bases not matched to a gene: 7. The CDR3 loop spans 16 amino acids.

This clonotype has a count of ten or more. The CDR3 sequence: CAISENRRSSFSGNTIYF. In DNA form, the CDR3 reads TGTGCCATCAGTGAGAACAGGCGCTCTTCTTTCTCTGGAAACACCATATATTTT. The chain is built from TRBV10-3 and TRBJ1-3, with D perhaps matching TRBD1 (5 bases). The germline V gene encodes CDR1 ENHRY and CDR2 SYGVKD. The CDR3 totals 18 residues. Trimming cost V 2 bases and J 0 bases, with 17 bases left between them.

The chain joins TRBV2 to TRBJ2-7; D might be TRBD1 or TRBD2, each matching 7 bases. Trimming stripped 5 bases from V and 2 bases from J, with 16 bases between. The CDR3 contains 15 residues. The germline V gene has CDR1 SNHLY and CDR2 FYNNEI. CDR3 residues: CASSLSRGGPYEQYF. The CDR3 nucleotides are TGTGCCAGCAGTCTCTCCAGGGGGGGACCCTACGAGCAGTACTTC.

This clonotype was found many times. V gene TRBV2 combines with J gene TRBJ2-7, with a possible D match to TRBD1 (5 bases). Germline V gene data show CDR1 as SNHLY and CDR2 as FYNNEI. This CDR3 comprises 13 residues. Trimming took off 4 bases at V and 3 bases at J, with 10 bases between the two ends. The DNA for the CDR3 is TGTGCCAGCAGTGCAGGGTCGGACTACGAGCAGTACTTC. Protein product: CASSAGSDYEQYF.

The table lists this clonotype with a few counts. V gene TRBV6-5 combines with J gene TRBJ1-1, with 7 bases matching TRBD1. Germline V gene lookup returns CDR1 MNHEY and CDR2 SVGAGI. CDR3 length: 17 residues. After removal of 0 bases from V and 7 bases from J, the junction contained 14 bases not matched to a gene. CDR3 DNA: TGTGCCAGCAGTTACTCGATGGTAAGGCAGGGGGTCCTTGAAGCTTTCTTT. Translation: CASSYSMVRQGVLEAFF.